One sample yielded the 27 T cell receptor beta chains listed below, sequenced in a study of radiotherapy plus CTLA-4 blockade in lung cancer listed by TCRdb under 2018. Library prep was done by the immunoSEQ multiplex PCR assay. TCRdb obtained this table from immuneACCESS and retained in-frame rearrangements with V and J assigned. These tables miss some clones; where compared with another copy, unresolved V genes account for less than half of the shortfall, and the remainder is unexplained. The sample contains 35,000 to 40,000 clones, 80% to 90% of them found a single time. Under 25% of the sample is taken by the ten largest. The sequencing used peripheral blood, collected from a patient treated with radiotherapy plus ipilimumab. These receptors all come from a human donor with non-small cell lung cancer whose response to radiotherapy plus ipilimumab could not be evaluated.

The chain employs TRBV29-1 and TRBJ2-5; perhaps TRBD1 as D (5 bases). The V and J ends lost 7 bases and 7 bases respectively, with 19 bases between them. CDR3 size: 13 residues. Germline V gene lookup returns CDR1 SQVTM and CDR2 ANQGSEA. DNA of the CDR3: TGCAGCGCCGGACACCCTGGGCAGGTGACCCAGTACTTC. Amino acid sequence: CSAGHPGQVTQYF.

The V gene is TRBV19, the J gene TRBJ2-3; D gene unclear. Germline CDR1 is LNHDA and CDR2 is SQIVND (reference sequence). Trimming stripped 6 bases from V and 2 bases from J, with 12 bases between. This CDR3 contains 14 residues. CDR3: CASRSASFTDTQYF. The DNA for the CDR3 is TGTGCCAGTAGATCGGCTAGTTTCACAGATACGCAGTATTTT.

The chain uses TRBV2 and TRBJ1-1, with D hard to call. Germline lookup yields CDR1 SNHLY and CDR2 FYNNEI. The CDR3 runs to 12 residues. V was shortened by 6 bases and J by 3 bases, with 8 bases between the two germline ends. The CDR3 nucleotides read TGTGCCAGCAGACACAGCTACACTGAAGCTTTCTTT. Protein sequence: CASRHSYTEAFF.

This chain joins TRBV11-3 and TRBJ2-7, with a tentative D call TRBD1 (5 bases). The CDR3 extends over 14 amino acids. Germline CDR1 and CDR2: SGHNT and YENEEA. Trimming pared 5 bases from V and 6 bases from J, leaving 17 bases between. The DNA of the CDR3 is TGTGCCAGCAGCCCTCAGGGAAGGGATGCCGAGCAGTACTTC. Amino acids: CASSPQGRDAEQYF.

This clone was recorded only once. The chain recombines TRBV18 with TRBJ2-5; tentatively, D is TRBD2 (6 bases). This CDR3 spans 13 amino acids. Germline V lookup: CDR1 KGHSH, CDR2 LQKENI. V was trimmed by 8 bases and J by 2 bases, leaving 12 bases between them. CDR3 protein: CASRESGQETQYF. CDR3 nucleotide sequence: TGTGCCAGCCGGGAGAGTGGACAAGAGACCCAGTACTTC.

The gene calls are TRBV28 and TRBJ2-7, with 10 bases matching TRBD2. The CDR3 runs to 14 residues. Germline CDR1 is MDHEN and CDR2 is SYDVKM. The ends lost 6 bases at V and 6 bases at J; junction bases unmatched: 8. DNA of the CDR3: TGTGCCAGCAGAAACAGCGGGGGGGCGGGCGAGCAGTACTTC. The encoded protein is CASRNSGGAGEQYF.

About this clone itself: The sample holds other DNA sequences that translate to the same CDR3. In DNA, the CDR3 is TGTGCCAGCAGAGGGACTAGCGTGAACACCGGGGAGCTGTTTTTT. Its protein product is CASRGTSVNTGELFF. The V gene is TRBV2, the J gene TRBJ2-2, with 10 bases aligning to TRBD2. Per the germline V gene, CDR1 is SNHLY and CDR2 is FYNNEI. CDR3 length equals 15 residues. Germline trimming cut 6 bases from V and 1 base from J; bases unmatched to any gene: 2.

The chain couples TRBV19 to TRBJ2-3, with D maybe TRBD2 (8 bases). The CDR3 has 17 residues. V lost 5 bases and J 6 bases, leaving 24 bases between the germline ends. CDR1 and CDR2 from the germline V gene are LNHDA and SQIVND (reference sequence). The DNA of the CDR3 is TGTGCCAGTAGTCCCAGGGGGGCGGGAGGATTGGTGGATACGCAGTATTTT. Residues: CASSPRGAGGLVDTQYF.

V gene TRBV4-2 combines with J gene TRBJ2-4; 8 bases align to TRBD2. Trimming took 4 bases from V and 4 from J; bases not matched to a gene: 12. The germline V gene encodes CDR1 LGHNA and CDR2 YNFKEQ. The length of the CDR3 is 17 residues. CDR3 region: CASSRQRERGVKNIQYF. As DNA, the CDR3 is TGTGCCAGCAGCCGCCAGCGGGAGCGGGGTGTAAAAAACATTCAGTACTTC.

This clone has more than one count but fewer than ten. The chain combines TRBV5-6 with TRBJ1-4; D remains ambiguous. CDR1 SGHDT and CDR2 YYEEEE come from the germline V gene. The CDR3 has 13 residues. With 4 bases removed from V and 6 bases from J, the gap between germline ends came to 10 bases. CDR3 in DNA: TGTGCCAGCAGCCCCTGGACTGATGAAAAACTGTTTTTT. It translates to CASSPWTDEKLFF.

In this sample, this clone turned up once. This chain's CDR3 is CASSLASRVTSYEQYF. CDR3 DNA: TGTGCCAGCAGCTTAGCTTCAAGAGTCACCTCCTACGAGCAGTACTTC. The chain combines TRBV11-2 with TRBJ2-7; no firm D call. There are 16 residues in the CDR3. The V and J ends lost 1 base and 0 bases respectively, with 13 bases between them. CDR1 and CDR2 from the germline V gene are SGHAT and FQNNGV. Using reference TRBV11-2 and TRBJ2-7 for the parts outside the CDR3, the full variable domain is EAGVAQSPRYKIIEKRQSVAFWCNPISGHATLYWYQQILGQGPKLLIQFQNNGVVDDSQLPKDRFSAERLKGVDSTLKIQPAKLEDSAVYLCASSLASRVTSYEQYFGPGTRLTVT.

V is TRBV7-2 and J is TRBJ2-1, with 9 bases aligning to TRBD1. Germline V gene lookup returns CDR1 SGHTA and CDR2 FQGNSA. V gave up 4 bases and J gave up 15 bases; unmatched junction bases: 13. This CDR3 spans 14 amino acids. For the CDR3, the DNA is TGTGCCAGCAGCTCTATGGACAGGGGACCCCTCTGGTTCTTC. It specifies CASSSMDRGPLWFF. The full variable domain, its missing parts supplied by reference TRBV7-2 and TRBJ2-1, is GAGVSQSPSNKVTEKGKDVELRCDPISGHTALYWYRQSLGQGLEFLIYFQGNSAPDKSGLPSDRFSAERTGGSVSTLTIQRTQQEDSAVYLCASSSMDRGPLWFFGPGTRLTVL.

This chain uses TRBV7-8 with TRBJ1-3; 7 nucleotides agree with TRBD1. The V and J ends lost 4 bases and 0 bases, in that order; junction bases with no gene match: 0. CDR1 and CDR2 (germline): SGHVS, FQNEAQ. This CDR3 region has 14 residues. CDR3 amino acids: CASSYRGSGNTIYF. CDR3 DNA: TGTGCCAGCAGCTACAGGGGCTCTGGAAACACCATATATTTT.

This sequence joins TRBV9 and TRBJ1-2; 7 bases align to TRBD1. The CDR3 covers 15 residues. Per germline, CDR1 SGDLS and CDR2 YYNGEE. Unmatched junction bases numbered 9, after V lost 1 base and J lost 6 bases. CDR3 protein: CASSVNVQGGNGYTF. The CDR3 nucleotides read TGTGCCAGCAGCGTAAACGTTCAGGGGGGCAATGGCTACACCTTC. The full variable domain, its missing parts supplied by reference TRBV9 and TRBJ1-2, is DSGVTQTPKHLITATGQRVTLRCSPRSGDLSVYWYQQSLDQGLQFLIQYYNGEERAKGNILERFSAQQFPDLHSELNLSSLELGDSALYFCASSVNVQGGNGYTFGSGTRLTVV.

This chain joins TRBV9 and TRBJ2-5, with TRBD2 as a possible D gene (6 bases). V was clipped by 2 bases and J by 6 bases, with 17 bases between them. Germline values: CDR1 SGDLS, CDR2 YYNGEE. The CDR3 runs to 15 residues. The CDR3: CASSVGGTVEKTQYF. DNA for the CDR3: TGTGCCAGCAGCGTGGGCGGGACCGTGGAGAAGACCCAGTACTTC.

The rearrangement links TRBV27 to TRBJ1-1; no reliable D call. The CDR3 covers 12 residues. Germline CDR1 reads MNHEY; CDR2 reads SMNVEV (reference sequence). V was clipped by 3 bases and J by 2 bases, with 4 bases between them. This CDR3 is CASSFTNTEAFF. CDR3 sequence (DNA): TGTGCCAGCAGTTTCACTAACACTGAAGCTTTCTTT.

The chain combines TRBV5-1 with TRBJ2-5, with 7 positions matching TRBD1. Trimming cost V 3 bases and J 5 bases; bases outside gene matches: 7. The germline gives CDR1 SGHRS, CDR2 YFSETQ. The CDR3 is made up of 14 amino acids. The CDR3 sequence is CASSSDRSGETQYF. As DNA, the CDR3 is TGCGCCAGCAGCTCGGACAGGTCGGGGGAGACCCAGTACTTC.

Comments on this clone: Germline and junction disagree at one end, which may indicate a read error. The V call is TRBV5-4, the J call TRBJ2-5; 13 bases align to TRBD2. CDR3 size: 16 residues. CDR1 SGHNT and CDR2 YYREEE come from the germline V gene (reference sequence). CDR3 in amino acids: CASSSRTSGSQGTQYF. The CDR3 DNA follows: TGTGCCAGCAGCTCCAGGACTAGCGGGAGTCAAGGGACCCAGTACTTC.

The chain employs TRBV5-4 and TRBJ2-7, with 10 bases that match TRBD2. V shed 1 base and J 2 bases; nucleotides not matched to a gene: 3. Germline V CDR1 and CDR2: SGHNT, YYREEE (reference sequence). This CDR3 is built from 15 residues. CDR3 in amino acids: CASSLRLAGAYEQYF. CDR3 in DNA: TGTGCCAGCAGCTTGCGGCTAGCGGGGGCCTACGAGCAGTACTTC. The complete variable domain, with remaining parts taken from reference TRBV5-4 and TRBJ2-7, reads ETGVTQSPTHLIKTRGQQVTLRCSSQSGHNTVSWYQQALGQGPQFIFQYYREEENGRGNFPPRFSGLQFPNYSSELNVNALELDDSALYLCASSLRLAGAYEQYFGPGTRLTVT.

This clone was observed once. The chain uses TRBV9 and TRBJ2-3; TRBD1 aligns across 8 bases. The CDR3 runs 16 residues. Trimming at V came to 2 bases and at J to 2 bases, leaving 7 bases not matched to a gene. From germline, CDR1 is SGDLS and CDR2 YYNGEE. The CDR3 nucleotides read TGTGCCAGCAGCGTGGCCGGGACAGGCACCACAGATACGCAGTATTTT. It is translated as CASSVAGTGTTDTQYF.

There are a few counts of this clone. CDR3 protein: CASSLDPSGYLYF. The CDR3 region has the DNA TGTGCCAGCAGCTTGGACCCTAGCGGGTACTTGTACTTC. The chain joins TRBV5-4 to TRBJ2-7; 8 bases agree with TRBD2. V lost 0 bases and J lost 12; bases outside the gene matches: 8. This CDR3 region has 13 residues. CDR1 SGHNT and CDR2 YYREEE come from the germline V gene (reference sequence).

This clone is classed as medium-sized. The genes are TRBV28 and TRBJ2-7; TRBD2 matches 9 bases. Losses at the gene ends were 8 bases for V and 3 bases for J; bases not matched to a gene: 14. CDR3 length: 16 residues. Per the germline V gene, CDR1 is MDHEN and CDR2 is SYDVKM. In DNA form, the CDR3 reads TGTGCCAGCTCTCCCCCTTGGCTAGCGGGGCTCTACGAGCAGTACTTC. This translates into CASSPPWLAGLYEQYF.

V usage is TRBV28 and J usage is TRBJ2-3; 9 bases fit TRBD1. Losses at the gene ends were 10 bases for V and 1 base for J; bases not matched to a gene: 9. Looked up from germline, CDR1 is MDHEN and CDR2 is SYDVKM. This CDR3 is 15 amino acids long. Here the CDR3 DNA reads TGTGCCACCTCATACAGGGGGCTGGGCACAGATACGCAGTATTTT. This codes for CATSYRGLGTDTQYF.

In regard to this clone: The conserved closing phenylalanine or tryptophan is absent in this CDR3, likely reflecting a read error. The chain joins TRBV19 to TRBJ1-1; D unclear. Germline-derived CDR1 and CDR2 are LNHDA and SQIVND (reference sequence). Trimming took off 1 base at V and 4 bases at J, with 10 bases between the two ends. The length of the CDR3 is 14 residues. The CDR3 here is CASSIGVGSTEAFL. The CDR3 bases are TGTGCCAGTAGTATAGGAGTAGGGAGCACTGAAGCTTTCCTT.

The chain uses TRBV19 and TRBJ1-5; 7 positions agree with TRBD1. The CDR3 loop spans 15 amino acids. Germline V gives CDR1 LNHDA, CDR2 SQIVND (reference sequence). After removal of 6 bases from V and 0 bases from J, the junction contained 5 bases not matched to a gene. CDR3 in DNA: TGTGCCAGTAGCGCAGGGGGGTATAGCAATCAGCCCCAGCATTTT. This gives the protein CASSAGGYSNQPQHF.

This sequence joins TRBV28 and TRBJ1-5, with a weak D call TRBD1 (5 bases). Germline V gene lookup returns CDR1 MDHEN and CDR2 SYDVKM. Trimming took 7 bases from V and 7 from J, leaving 17 bases between them. The CDR3 sequence is 14 residues long. The CDR3 sequence: CASNRRAAGQPQHF. CDR3 DNA: TGTGCCAGCAACCGCAGGGCCGCGGGGCAGCCCCAGCATTTT.

V gene TRBV29-1 combines with J gene TRBJ1-2; D remains ambiguous. The CDR3 loop spans 12 amino acids. The ends were cut back, 6 bases at V and 9 bases at J, with 17 bases in the middle. Germline V CDR1 and CDR2: SQVTM, ANQGSEA. The CDR3 spells CSVESPGGSYTF. The CDR3 DNA sequence: TGCAGCGTGGAGTCGCCAGGAGGAAGCTACACCTTC.